The 5 T cell receptor beta chains given below trace back to one sample, sequenced in a study of blood T cell repertoires in COVID-19. The repertoire was sequenced with immunoSEQ multiplex PCR; TCRdb's copy has only in-frame clones and lacks some. The data show some 95,000 clones, 90% to 95% seen once. Sequencing input: peripheral blood. The receptors here all came from a human donor with active COVID-19. The donor label of this sample is uncertain.

The rearrangement joins TRBV7-6 to TRBJ2-5; TRBD2 aligns across 12 bases. Looked up from germline, CDR1 is SGHVS and CDR2 is FNYEAQ. J was trimmed by 5 bases and V by 4 bases; bases with no gene match: 11. This CDR3 comprises 17 residues. CDR3 in amino acids: CASSYPTSGGMQETQYF. CDR3 nucleotides: TGTGCCAGCAGCTACCCGACTAGCGGGGGAATGCAGGAGACCCAGTACTTC.

V is TRBV2 and J is TRBJ2-2, with a weak D call TRBD1 (6 bases). Per germline, CDR1 SNHLY and CDR2 FYNNEI. Trimming stripped 5 bases from V and 1 base from J, with 14 bases between. The length of the CDR3 is 16 residues. This CDR3 reads CASSPRGSGNTGELFF. The CDR3 nucleotides read TGTGCCAGCAGTCCCAGGGGAAGCGGGAACACCGGGGAGCTGTTTTTT.

This chain joins TRBV7-2 and TRBJ2-3; 8 bases are a match to TRBD2. Trimming took 3 bases from V and 5 from J; bases not matched to a gene: 7. CDR1 and CDR2 from the germline V gene are SGHTA and FQGNSA. The CDR3 contains 15 residues. The CDR3 DNA is TGTGCCAGCAGCTTTACCAGCGGGGGATTAGATACGCAGTATTTT. The encoded protein is CASSFTSGGLDTQYF.

The CDR3 nucleotides are TGTGCCAGCAGCGTAGAAGGGGTCGTCCAAGAGACCCAGTACTTC. As protein: CASSVEGVVQETQYF. J is TRBJ2-5 and V is TRBV9, with a tentative D call TRBD1 (5 bases). The CDR3 contains 15 residues. CDR1 and CDR2 from the germline V gene are SGDLS and YYNGEE. Between the trimmed V and J ends, which lost 0 bases and 1 base, there was a span of 10 bases.

The chain combines TRBV28 with TRBJ1-1; 8 nucleotides match TRBD1. The germline V gene encodes CDR1 MDHEN and CDR2 SYDVKM. V was pared by 1 base and J by 3 bases, with 4 bases of the junction left unmatched. The CDR3 has 15 residues. The CDR3 loop is CASSLFEQGDTEAFF. The CDR3 nucleotides are TGTGCCAGCAGTTTATTCGAACAGGGGGACACTGAAGCTTTCTTT. Looking up the rest from reference TRBV28 and TRBJ1-1 gives the full variable domain: DVKVTQSSRYLVKRTGEKVFLECVQDMDHENMFWYRQDPGLGLRLIYFSYDVKMKEKGDIPEGYSVSREKKERFSLILESASTNQTSMYLCASSLFEQGDTEAFFGQGTRLTVV.